Below are 3 T cell receptor beta chains sequenced from a single sample in a study of vaccination effects on CD4 cells after COVID-19. No antigen has been identified for these receptors. The method was immunoSEQ multiplex PCR; TCRdb's version includes in-frame clones alone and lacks a portion of them. The data show about 57,000 clones, about 81% seen once. Cultured cells yielded isolated CD4+ T cells after less than 11 days. Everyone in the study got two shots of either the BNT162b2 or mRNA-1273 vaccine. The sequences come from CD4+ T cells from PBMCs cultured without peptide, collected after COVID-19 vaccination. The receptor source for this set is a human donor who received a COVID-19 vaccine.

J is TRBJ1-5 and V is TRBV16, with D perhaps matching TRBD1 (5 bases). CDR1 is KGHSY, CDR2 FQNENV, per germline. The ends were cut back, 4 bases at V and 1 base at J, with 14 bases in the middle. This CDR3 comprises 16 residues. CDR3 amino acids: CASSPRGGGSNQPQHF. The CDR3 DNA sequence: TGTGCCAGCAGCCCAAGGGGCGGGGGAAGCAATCAGCCCCAGCATTTT.

The V and J genes are TRBV14 and TRBJ2-1; 8 bases are shared with TRBD2. Germline-derived CDR1 and CDR2 are SGHDN and FVKESK. The CDR3 length is 16 residues. V lost 3 bases to trimming and J lost 6 bases; unmatched junction nucleotides: 10. Here the CDR3 DNA reads TGTGCCAGCAGCCACCACGGCGGACTAGCAACCAATGAGCAGTTCTTC. Amino acid sequence: CASSHHGGLATNEQFF.

The chain combines TRBV6-5 with TRBJ2-7; 9 nucleotides agree with TRBD1. Trimming at V came to 5 bases and at J to 2 bases, leaving 7 bases not matched to a gene. Per germline, CDR1 MNHEY and CDR2 SVGAGI. The CDR3 spans 15 residues. In DNA, the CDR3 is TGTGCCAGCAGTCTCGGACAGGGGCGCACCTACGAGCAGTACTTC. This translates into CASSLGQGRTYEQYF.